These T cell receptor beta chains were read from a single sample in a study of shared clonotypes between healthy human individuals. TCRdb keeps only in-frame clones here, not all; method: immunoSEQ multiplex PCR. Of over a million clones in the sample, 75% to 80% are singletons; the top ten hold 0.4% to 0.55%. Sequencing used memory CD4+ T cells from PBMCs. The receptors shown here come from a man aged 18 to 30 in good health. Some clones in this sample may be carry-over from other donors' samples. Both conserved end residues are part of each CDR3. D genes are given only for firm matches. Part of the rows lack a size; the others show once, few, many or a class for expanded clones.

size,V,D,length,J,CDR3,DNA
NA,TRBV5-6,TRBD1,18,TRBJ2-7,CASPFTPYRGPRTYEQYF,TGTGCCAGCCCCTTTACCCCCTACAGGGGGCCTAGGACCTACGAGCAGTACTTC
NA,TRBV18,TRBD1,12,TRBJ2-7,CASSRQGYEQYF,TGTGCCAGCTCACGACAGGGCTACGAGCAGTACTTC
NA,TRBV6-1,NA,13,TRBJ2-7,CASSGIRGGEQYF,TGTGCCAGCAGTGGGATCAGGGGCGGGGAGCAGTACTTC
NA,TRBV6-4,NA,13,TRBJ2-3,CASSRTSRDTQYF,TGTGCCAGCAGCCGAACTAGCAGGGATACGCAGTATTTT
NA,TRBV5-1,TRBD1,14,TRBJ1-4,CASSSGGPVEKLFF,TGCGCCAGCAGCTCAGGGGGTCCTGTGGAAAAACTGTTTTTT
NA,TRBV6-1,NA,13,TRBJ2-7,CASSEFGPSEQYF,TGTGCCAGCAGTGAATTCGGTCCCAGCGAGCAGTACTTC
NA,TRBV21-1,NA,15,TRBJ1-5,CARLLTGQGNQPQHF,TGTGCCAGATTACTCACGGGACAGGGTAATCAGCCCCAGCATTTT
NA,TRBV7-9,NA,16,TRBJ2-5,CASSLGSGSVQETQYF,TGTGCCAGCAGCTTAGGCTCCGGGAGTGTCCAAGAGACCCAGTACTTC
few,TRBV13,NA,13,TRBJ1-5,CASSRTMGQPQHF,TGTGCCAGCAGCAGAACAATGGGTCAGCCCCAGCATTTT
few,TRBV9,NA,14,TRBJ2-2,CASRSLPNTGELFF,TGTGCCAGCAGGTCCCTACCAAACACCGGGGAGCTGTTTTTT
few,TRBV18,TRBD1,15,TRBJ1-1,CASSLGQGPNTEAFF,TGTGCCAGCTCACTGGGACAGGGACCGAACACTGAAGCTTTCTTT
once,TRBV5-1,TRBD2,18,TRBJ2-3,CASSLGLASGTYTDTQYF,TGCGCCAGCAGCTTGGGGTTGGCTAGCGGGACCTACACAGATACGCAGTATTTT
once,TRBV6-1,NA,15,TRBJ2-2,CASSEGGWATGELFF,TGTGCCAGCAGTGAAGGGGGCTGGGCCACCGGGGAGCTGTTTTTT
NA,TRBV28,TRBD2,18,TRBJ2-5,CASSFGLAGGPLRETQYF,TGTGCCAGCAGTTTTGGACTAGCGGGAGGGCCGTTGAGAGAGACCCAGTACTTC
NA,TRBV11-2,TRBD2,15,TRBJ2-1,CASSFLAGSYNEQFF,TGTGCCAGCAGCTTTCTAGCGGGAAGCTACAATGAGCAGTTCTTC
NA,TRBV29-1,TRBD1,13,TRBJ1-1,CSVDGQGGAEAFF,TGCAGCGTTGATGGACAGGGAGGGGCAGAAGCTTTCTTT
NA,TRBV7-3,NA,16,TRBJ2-2,CASSLNGARNTGELFF,TGTGCCAGCAGCTTAAACGGGGCCAGGAACACCGGGGAGCTGTTTTTT
few,TRBV28,TRBD2,14,TRBJ2-3,CASSLGLDTDTQYF,TGTGCCAGCAGTTTGGGACTAGACACAGATACGCAGTATTTT
NA,TRBV6-1,NA,11,TRBJ2-5,CASRLSRTQYF,TGTGCCAGCAGACTCTCTAGGACCCAGTACTTC
NA,TRBV7-2,TRBD1,15,TRBJ2-7,CASTWAGTDGYEQYF,TGTGCCAGCACCTGGGCCGGGACAGACGGCTACGAGCAGTACTTC
NA,TRBV7-3,NA,16,TRBJ2-1,CASSLSPAGAYNEQFF,TGTGCCAGCAGCTTAAGTCCGGCAGGGGCCTACAATGAGCAGTTCTTC
NA,TRBV7-2,TRBD1,14,TRBJ1-1,CASSWDSRNTEAFF,TGTGCCAGCAGCTGGGACAGCAGGAACACTGAAGCTTTCTTT
NA,TRBV2,NA,13,TRBJ2-7,CASSQEYSYEQYF,TGTGCCAGCAGTCAGGAGTACTCCTACGAGCAGTACTTC
NA,TRBV6-6,TRBD2,15,TRBJ2-1,CASSYSWTSGTEQFF,TGTGCCAGCAGTTACTCCTGGACTAGCGGGACGGAGCAGTTCTTC
NA,TRBV7-2,NA,15,TRBJ2-1,CASSLNLSSYNEQFF,TGTGCCAGCAGCTTAAACCTAAGCTCCTACAATGAGCAGTTCTTC
NA,TRBV6-6,NA,12,TRBJ2-1,CASSQIYNEQFF,TGTGCCAGCAGCCAAATATACAATGAGCAGTTCTTC
NA,TRBV5-8,TRBD1,13,TRBJ2-7,CASSLPGGNEQYF,TGTGCCAGCAGCTTGCCAGGGGGCAACGAGCAGTACTTC
NA,TRBV2,TRBD2,15,TRBJ2-7,CASSELTSGSREQYF,TGTGCCAGCAGTGAACTGACTAGCGGGAGTCGCGAGCAGTACTTC
NA,TRBV4-1,NA,15,TRBJ2-7,CASSQDLYRFYEQYF,TGCGCCAGCAGCCAAGATTTGTACAGGTTCTACGAGCAGTACTTC
NA,TRBV29-1,TRBD2,14,TRBJ2-1,CSVQLAASYNEQFF,TGCAGCGTTCAACTAGCGGCCTCCTACAATGAGCAGTTCTTC
NA,TRBV7-9,NA,14,TRBJ1-3,CAGGGQSSGNTIYF,TGTGCCGGAGGGGGACAATCCTCTGGAAACACCATATATTTT
NA,TRBV30,NA,15,TRBJ1-5,CAWRDGGGRNQPQHF,TGTGCCTGGAGGGACGGGGGGGGAAGGAATCAGCCCCAGCATTTT
once,TRBV5-1,TRBD2,15,TRBJ2-5,CASSSPGGAQETQYF,TGCGCCAGCAGCTCCCCGGGGGGGGCGCAGGAGACCCAGTACTTC
NA,TRBV27,TRBD2,19,TRBJ2-2,CASSSRKPTSGMNTGELFF,TGTGCCAGCAGTTCACGCAAACCCACTAGCGGGATGAACACCGGGGAGCTGTTTTTT
NA,TRBV19,NA,13,TRBJ1-4,CASAQRSNEKLFF,TGTGCCAGCGCCCAGCGGTCTAATGAAAAACTGTTTTTT
NA,TRBV19,NA,14,TRBJ1-4,CASSIQGREEKLFF,TGTGCCAGTAGTATCCAGGGAAGAGAAGAAAAACTGTTTTTT
few,TRBV6-6,TRBD1,16,TRBJ1-5,CASSYSRTGANQPQHF,TGTGCCAGCAGTTACTCTAGAACAGGGGCCAATCAGCCCCAGCATTTT
once,TRBV2,NA,14,TRBJ1-4,CAGGRRGNGEKLFF,TGTGCCGGGGGGAGGCGGGGAAACGGTGAAAAACTGTTTTTT
once,TRBV18,NA,13,TRBJ1-1,CASSYDDNTEAFF,TGTGCCAGCTCCTATGACGATAACACTGAAGCTTTCTTT